This TCR beta chain was observed in a study of beta chain features in type 1 diabetes. The isolated RNA, all of it, was reverse transcribed, so expressed TCRB transcripts were what got sequenced. Read counts averaged around 4 million for samples of naive, central memory and regulatory T cells. TCRdb's copy holds only in-frame clones and misses some; the assay was immunoSEQ multiplex PCR. The repertoire has hundreds of thousands of clones, roughly an eighth of them found once; the top ten carry approximately 0.02%. The sample holds a few counts of this clone. Its antigen is undetermined. This CDR3 contains 15 residues. Deletions cut 7 bases from V and 3 bases from J, with 19 bases between. CDR1 is SGHAT, CDR2 FQDESV, per germline (reference sequence). General observations from the study: Shortening that was moderate but significant affected the TCRB CDR3s of Type 1 diabetes patients in all four CD4+ subsets. Shorter templates might be favored by PCR, and equally so in patients and in controls.

CD45RO/CCR7/CD25/CD127/CD95/CD27 staining was used to isolate CD4+ naive, central memory, regulatory and stem cell-like memory cells by sorting. Once sorted, every population was more than 98% pure. V and J are TRBV11-1 and TRBJ2-7; a weak D match, TRBD2 (5 bases). This receptor was taken from a man aged 18 to 30 with type 1 diabetes. The sample consisted of naive CD4+ T cells from blood. The CDR3 DNA reads as TGTGCCAGCACCCCGAGGGTTGCAACAAACTACGAGCAGTACTTC. Amino acid sequence: CASTPRVATNYEQYF.